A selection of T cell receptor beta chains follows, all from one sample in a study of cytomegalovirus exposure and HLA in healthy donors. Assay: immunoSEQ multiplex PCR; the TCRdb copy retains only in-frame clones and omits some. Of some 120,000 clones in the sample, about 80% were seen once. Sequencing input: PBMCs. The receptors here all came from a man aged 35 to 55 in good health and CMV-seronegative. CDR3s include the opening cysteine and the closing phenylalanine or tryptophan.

CAISVQGNNEQFF	TRBV10-3	TRBJ2-1
CASRALENQPQHF	TRBV2	TRBJ1-5
CASSLSRGVGYHTF	TRBV28	TRBJ1-2
CASSVSGTDNSPLHF	TRBV6-4	TRBJ1-6
CASSRGTSGSGELFF	TRBV6-5	TRBJ2-2
CASSLGGLKDTQYF	TRBV7-2	TRBJ2-3
CASSRFTGDETQYF	TRBV7-8	TRBJ2-5
CASRSLATDTQYF	TRBV6-5	TRBJ2-3
CASSLEFVNTEAFF	TRBV7-6	TRBJ1-1
CASSRAGGSSYEQYF	TRBV6-5	TRBJ2-7
CAIGGQNTEAFF	TRBV10-3	TRBJ1-1
CAAKQGPDTEAFF	TRBV10-3	TRBJ1-1
CASSLQGGRTDTQYF	TRBV7-2	TRBJ2-3
CASSTFQGGNEKLFF	TRBV2	TRBJ1-4
CASSQPPGGGGDTIYF	TRBV28	TRBJ1-3
CSVAQGTMNTEAFF	TRBV29-1	TRBJ1-1
CASKRGLAGDLNNEQFF	TRBV9	TRBJ2-1
CASSPDLAGSGELFF	TRBV18	TRBJ2-2
CASSLKGTSGRGETQYF	TRBV7-9	TRBJ2-5
CASSRQQETQYF	TRBV5-1	TRBJ2-5
CASGQGNTGELFF	TRBV19	TRBJ2-2
CASSQDGADETQYF	TRBV5-1	TRBJ2-5
CASSEGDRVEAFF	TRBV2	TRBJ1-1
CASSATGDQPQHF	TRBV7-8	TRBJ1-5
CASSRIGGNQPQHF	TRBV28	TRBJ1-5
CASSFTDYTGWYGYTF	TRBV28	TRBJ1-2
CASSLGTGMDQPQHF	TRBV18	TRBJ1-5
CASSLVAGGSGTQYF	TRBV5-1	TRBJ2-5
CASSEAGVHEQYF	TRBV25-1	TRBJ2-7
CASSSGNYEQYF	TRBV19	TRBJ2-7
CASSPAVSRNQPQHF	TRBV18	TRBJ1-5
CAIRRTDNQPQHF	TRBV6-5	TRBJ1-5
CASRPELGGVQPQHF	TRBV2	TRBJ1-5
CASSLPGQPRGYTF	TRBV28	TRBJ1-2
CASSPRGRGLLKTQYF	TRBV28	TRBJ2-5
CASRNGRIRIQETQYF	TRBV2	TRBJ2-5
CASSLTFDTQYF	TRBV9	TRBJ2-3
CASSLTGGGNYGYTF	TRBV4-2	TRBJ1-2
CASSLYTEPNEKLFF	TRBV18	TRBJ1-4
CASRRATNEKLFF	TRBV28	TRBJ1-4